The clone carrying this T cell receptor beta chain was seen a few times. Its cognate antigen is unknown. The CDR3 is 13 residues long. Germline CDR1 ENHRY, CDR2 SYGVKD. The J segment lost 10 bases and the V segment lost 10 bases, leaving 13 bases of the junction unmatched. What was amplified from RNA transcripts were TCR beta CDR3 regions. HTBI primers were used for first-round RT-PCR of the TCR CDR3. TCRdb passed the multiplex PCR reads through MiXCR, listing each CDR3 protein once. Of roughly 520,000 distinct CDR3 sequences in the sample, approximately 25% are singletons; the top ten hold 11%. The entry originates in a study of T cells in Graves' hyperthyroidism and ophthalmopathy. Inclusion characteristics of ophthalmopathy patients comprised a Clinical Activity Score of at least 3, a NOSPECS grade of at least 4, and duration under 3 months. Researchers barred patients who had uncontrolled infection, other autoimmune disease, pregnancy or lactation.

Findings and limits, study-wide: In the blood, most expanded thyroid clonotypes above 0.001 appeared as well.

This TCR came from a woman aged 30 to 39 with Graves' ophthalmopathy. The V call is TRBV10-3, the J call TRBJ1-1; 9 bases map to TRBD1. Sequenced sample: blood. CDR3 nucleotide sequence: TGTGCCACCATGGTACAGGGGGCCATGGCAGCTTTCTTT. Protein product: CATMVQGAMAAFF.